The sequence of this T cell receptor (beta chain) was determined in a study of Graves' ophthalmopathy and Graves' hyperthyroidism. TCR beta CDR3 amplification used RNA transcripts. The first-round RT-PCR employed HTBI primers together with the Qiagen OneStep RT-PCR kit. A multiplex PCR was then performed as the second round. Each CDR3 protein is one row after TCRdb ran MiXCR on the multiplex PCR reads. The repertoire includes roughly 400,000 distinct CDR3 sequences, about 17% of them detected once, and 1.6% sits in the top ten. This clonotype was seen at least ten times. The CDR3 spans 13 residues. CDR1 GTSNPN and CDR2 SVGIG come from the germline V gene (reference sequence). V shed 0 bases and J shed 0 bases, with 3 bases lying between them. Ophthalmopathy was moderately-to-severely active, CAS at least 3, NOSPECS at least 4, lasting under 3 months.

The sequencing input was peripheral blood. The receptor's source is a woman between 18 and 29 years old with Graves' ophthalmopathy. The rearrangement links TRBV30 to TRBJ1-5; D is unresolved. CDR3 region: CAWSVYSNQPQHF. The CDR3 DNA sequence: TGTGCCTGGAGTGTCTATAGCAATCAGCCCCAGCATTTT.